Described below is a single T cell receptor beta chain sequence and its context. What it binds is unknown. The CDR3 contains 11 residues. Germline CDR1 is DFQATT and CDR2 is SNEGSKA (reference sequence). With UMI labels, 5' RACE was used to prepare the TRB cDNA libraries. TCRdb re-called the 5' RACE reads; every CDR3 protein appears as one record, without DNA. In all, the sample yields some 130,000 distinct CDR3 sequences. The data derive from a study of CXCR3-negative and CXCR3-positive naive CD8 T cells. Findings and caveats of the study: Comparison of naive cells showed more hydrophobic TRB CDR3s in CXCR3-positive than in CXCR3-negative naive cells. Both naive subsets carried similar amounts of surface CD5, so TCR strength was inferred from TRB CDR3 properties.

Material for sequencing was naive CXCR3+ CD8+ T cells from blood. Noted subset: CD45RO-CCR7+CD27+CD95- naive CD8+ T cells expressing CXCR3 (TNR3+). The chain carries TRBV20-1 and TRBJ1-5; absent DNA, TCRdb's TRBD1 call cannot be checked. This sequence was found in a human donor in good health. Some clones in this sample may be carry-over from other donors' samples. The CDR3 loop reads CSAGGELPQHF.